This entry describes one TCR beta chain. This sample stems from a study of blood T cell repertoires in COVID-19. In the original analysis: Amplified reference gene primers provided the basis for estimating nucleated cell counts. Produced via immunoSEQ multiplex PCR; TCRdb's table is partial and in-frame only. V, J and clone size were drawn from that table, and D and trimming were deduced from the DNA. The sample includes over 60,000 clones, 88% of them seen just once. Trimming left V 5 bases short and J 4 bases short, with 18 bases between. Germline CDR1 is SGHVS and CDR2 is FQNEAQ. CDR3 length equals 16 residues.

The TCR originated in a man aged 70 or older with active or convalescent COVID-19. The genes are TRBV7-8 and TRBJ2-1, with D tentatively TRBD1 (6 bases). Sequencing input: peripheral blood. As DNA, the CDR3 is TGTGCCAGCAGCCCAACTCGACAGGAAATGTACAATGAGCAGTTCTTC. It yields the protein CASSPTRQEMYNEQFF.